The next 23 T cell receptor beta chains were all read from a single sample in a study of OX40 agonist ivuxolimab in advanced cancers. TCRdb's copy holds only in-frame clones and misses some; the assay was immunoSEQ multiplex PCR. This table has 60,000 to 75,000 clones, approximately 81% appearing once. Specimen: CD4+ or CD8+ T cells sorted from blood, collected in a trial of the OX40 agonist ivuxolimab. The receptors stem from an adult with an advanced solid tumor such as melanoma, head and neck, liver or kidney cancer.

The chain joins TRBV5-1 to TRBJ1-6; 7 bases are shared with TRBD1. The CDR3 spans 15 residues. Germline assignment: CDR1 SGHRS and CDR2 YFSETQ. The ends lost 0 bases at V and 10 bases at J; junction bases unmatched: 7. This CDR3 is CASSLGSGGPSPLHF. The CDR3 DNA reads as TGCGCCAGCAGCTTGGGTTCAGGGGGACCCTCACCCCTCCACTTT.

This clone was observed a single time. This chain uses TRBV19 with TRBJ2-2, with 8 bases matching TRBD1. With 4 bases clipped from V and 4 bases from J, the junction kept 8 bases outside the gene matches. Per germline, CDR1 LNHDA and CDR2 SQIVND (reference sequence). This CDR3 spans 16 amino acids. The DNA of the CDR3 is TGTGCCAGTAGTAGGGGAGGACAGGGAAGCACCGGGGAGCTGTTTTTT. Amino acid sequence: CASSRGGQGSTGELFF.

Comments on this clone: This CDR3 is missing its conserved last phenylalanine or tryptophan, likely due to a read error. The DNA is omitted, as the CDR3 cannot be located on it reliably, and the CDR3 follows TCRdb's listing. The chain uses TRBV2 and TRBJ1-2; TRBD1, the D gene given by the table, was not confirmed from the DNA. Germline V gene lookup returns CDR1 SNHLY and CDR2 FYNNEI. The CDR3 is 11 residues long, ends included. CDR3 sequence: CASSATGPSAV.

The genes are TRBV6-1 and TRBJ1-5, with a tentative D call TRBD1 (5 bases). V lost 7 bases to trimming and J lost 6 bases, with 10 bases between them. CDR3 size: 12 residues. The germline V gene has CDR1 MNHNS and CDR2 SASEGT. CDR3 sequence: CASNWDAQPQHF. The CDR3 DNA reads TGTGCCAGCAATTGGGACGCTCAGCCCCAGCATTTT.

V usage is TRBV19 and J usage is TRBJ2-1; D possibly corresponds to TRBD1 (5 bases). The CDR3 is 12 amino acids. Trimming removed 3 bases at V and 11 bases at J, with 11 bases between. CDR1 is LNHDA and CDR2 is SQIVND in the germline V gene (reference sequence). CDR3 protein: CASSIGQGKQFF. Written as DNA, the CDR3 is TGTGCCAGTAGTATTGGGCAGGGCAAGCAGTTCTTC.

This chain joins TRBV7-9 and TRBJ1-1; possibly TRBD1 for D (6 bases). The CDR3 has 14 residues. Germline V CDR1 and CDR2: SEHNR, FQNEAQ (reference sequence). V dropped 3 bases and J dropped 0 bases, with 8 bases sitting between them. The CDR3 region has the DNA TGTGCCAGCAGCTTGACAGGAATGAACACTGAAGCTTTCTTT. Its protein is CASSLTGMNTEAFF.

This chain joins TRBV19 and TRBJ2-7; 7 bases are shared with TRBD1. The V gene's germline CDR1 is LNHDA and CDR2 SQIVND (reference sequence). The V and J ends lost 7 bases and 1 base, in that order; junction bases with no gene match: 4. The CDR3 covers 13 residues. Written as DNA, the CDR3 is TGTGCCAGTACCACGACAGGGTCCTACGAGCAGTACTTC. Translation gives CASTTTGSYEQYF.

This clone was detected only once. The chain couples TRBV11-2 to TRBJ2-1; weak D call: TRBD2 (6 bases). V lost 5 bases and J lost 2, with 16 bases in between. The V gene's germline CDR1 is SGHAT and CDR2 FQNNGV. The CDR3 totals 16 residues. The chain's CDR3 is CASSLLRGRTYNEQFF. The DNA of the CDR3 is TGTGCCAGCAGCCTCCTGCGGGGTCGGACCTACAATGAGCAGTTCTTC.

In its sample, this clone was seen a few times. V usage is TRBV5-1 and J usage is TRBJ1-1; unclear D gene. Trimming shortened V by 1 base and J by 7 bases, and 8 bases separated the two germline ends. The CDR3 is 12 residues long. The germline V gene has CDR1 SGHRS and CDR2 YFSETQ. The DNA for the CDR3 is TGCGCCAGCAGCTTGCGGGGAGATGAAGCTTTCTTT. Amino acids: CASSLRGDEAFF. The full variable domain, in which reference TRBV5-1 and TRBJ1-1 provide the parts outside the CDR3, is KAGVTQTPRYLIKTRGQQVTLSCSPISGHRSVSWYQQTPGQGLQFLFEYFSETQRNKGNFPGRFSGRQFSNSRSEMNVSTLELGDSALYLCASSLRGDEAFFGQGTRLTVV.

In this sample, this clone turned up once. The rearrangement uses TRBV28 and TRBJ2-7; D ambiguous. Germline assignment: CDR1 MDHEN and CDR2 SYDVKM. With 2 bases removed from V and 3 bases from J, the gap between germline ends came to 14 bases. The length of the CDR3 is 15 residues. In DNA, the CDR3 is TGTGCCAGCAGTTTAAGATCCCACGGCTACTACGAGCAGTACTTC. It codes for CASSLRSHGYYEQYF. The whole variable domain, remainder taken from reference TRBV28 and TRBJ2-7, is DVKVTQSSRYLVKRTGEKVFLECVQDMDHENMFWYRQDPGLGLRLIYFSYDVKMKEKGDIPEGYSVSREKKERFSLILESASTNQTSMYLCASSLRSHGYYEQYFGPGTRLTVT.

V and J are TRBV29-1 and TRBJ1-4; D remains unclear. Germline assignment: CDR1 SQVTM and CDR2 ANQGSEA. V was trimmed by 5 bases and J by 5 bases, leaving 12 bases between them. The CDR3 covers 13 residues. The CDR3 sequence is CSVPVIGNEKLFF. Written as DNA, the CDR3 is TGCAGCGTTCCCGTCATAGGGAATGAAAAACTGTTTTTT.

The chain recombines TRBV7-6 with TRBJ2-5; 9 bases line up with TRBD2. The V gene end was trimmed by 4 bases and the J gene end by 5 bases; junction bases not matched to a gene: 11. CDR3 length equals 16 residues. Germline CDR1 reads SGHVS; CDR2 reads FNYEAQ. The CDR3 is CASSSTRAGGHETQYF. In DNA form, the CDR3 reads TGTGCCAGCAGCTCAACTAGGGCGGGGGGGCATGAGACCCAGTACTTC. The full variable domain, with the rest looked up from reference TRBV7-6 and TRBJ2-5, is GAGVSQSPRYKVTKRGQDVALRCDPISGHVSLYWYRQALGQGPEFLTYFNYEAQQDKSGLPNDRFSAERPEGSISTLTIQRTEQRDSAMYRCASSSTRAGGHETQYFGPGTRLLVL.

The chain recombines TRBV6-5 with TRBJ1-3; tentatively, D is TRBD1 (5 bases). CDR1 is MNHEY and CDR2 is SVGAGI in the germline V gene. V shed 6 bases and J shed 5 bases, with 17 bases lying between them. The CDR3 is made up of 15 amino acids. CDR3 region: CASRELKTARNTIYF. In nucleotides, the CDR3 is TGTGCCAGCAGAGAACTCAAGACAGCCCGAAACACCATATATTTT.

The rearrangement links TRBV11-2 to TRBJ1-1; D gene unclear. Deletions cut 5 bases from V and 1 base from J, with 14 bases between. Germline V gene sequence: CDR1 SGHAT, CDR2 FQNNGV. The CDR3 sequence is 15 residues long. The CDR3 sequence is CASSTRTGPNTEAFF. The CDR3, as DNA: TGTGCCAGCAGCACGCGGACGGGTCCGAACACTGAAGCTTTCTTT.

The chain joins TRBV28 to TRBJ2-7, with 8 bases aligning to TRBD1. The V and J ends lost 7 bases and 4 bases, in that order; junction bases with no gene match: 12. Germline CDR1 is MDHEN and CDR2 is SYDVKM. The CDR3 has 15 residues. This CDR3 reads CASKGQVTSTYEQYF. The CDR3 nucleotides read TGTGCCAGCAAGGGACAGGTGACATCTACGTACGAGCAGTACTTC.

The J gene is TRBJ2-1, the V gene TRBV7-8; D unresolved. The V gene's germline CDR1 is SGHVS and CDR2 FQNEAQ. This CDR3 has 13 residues. The ends were cut back, 5 bases at V and 12 bases at J, with 17 bases in the middle. The DNA for the CDR3 is TGTGCCAGCAGCCAGTTCAAAGATGGATGGCAGTTCTTC. Translating gives CASSQFKDGWQFF.

The CDR3 region has the DNA TGTGCCAGTAGTGTACAGGGGGCGATAGGGGCCAACGTCCTGACTTTC. Residues: CASSVQGAIGANVLTF. This chain uses TRBV19 with TRBJ2-6, with 9 bases fitting TRBD1. Germline V gene sequence: CDR1 LNHDA, CDR2 SQIVND (reference sequence). CDR3 length: 16 residues. The ends lost 5 bases at V and 4 bases at J; junction bases unmatched: 6.

The J gene is TRBJ2-1, the V gene TRBV19; no reliable D call. V was shortened by 3 bases and J by 9 bases, with 12 bases between the two germline ends. Germline V gives CDR1 LNHDA, CDR2 SQIVND (reference sequence). This CDR3 has 13 residues. The CDR3 sequence is CASSIIGLGEQFF. The CDR3 DNA sequence: TGTGCCAGTAGTATTATAGGGTTGGGTGAGCAGTTCTTC.

This sequence joins TRBV20-1 and TRBJ2-5; D remains unclear. Germline V CDR1 and CDR2: DFQATT, SNEGSKA (reference sequence). V shed 4 bases and J shed 5 bases, with 8 bases lying between them. This CDR3 contains 11 residues. The CDR3 sequence is CSAKVAETQYF. Written as DNA, the CDR3 is TGCAGTGCTAAGGTGGCTGAGACCCAGTACTTC.

V usage is TRBV4-2 and J usage is TRBJ2-3; D unresolved. This CDR3 has 18 amino acids. Germline loops: CDR1 LGHNA, CDR2 YNFKEQ. Trimming cost V 1 base and J 6 bases, with 23 bases left between them. The CDR3 region has the DNA TGTGCCAGCAGCCAAGTCGCCCACGGCGGCGTTAGGGCGGATACGCAGTATTTT. As protein: CASSQVAHGGVRADTQYF.

The chain uses TRBV18 and TRBJ2-1, with D possibly TRBD2 on 5 matching bases. This CDR3 contains 18 residues. With 3 bases removed from V and 0 bases from J, the gap between germline ends came to 18 bases. CDR1 is KGHSH, CDR2 LQKENI, per germline. The CDR3 loop is CASSPERTRTLSYNEQFF. The CDR3 nucleotides are TGTGCCAGCTCACCCGAAAGGACTCGAACCCTCTCCTACAATGAGCAGTTCTTC. Looking up the rest from reference TRBV18 and TRBJ2-1 gives the full variable domain: NAGVMQNPRHLVRRRGQEARLRCSPMKGHSHVYWYRQLPEEGLKFMVYLQKENIIDESGMPKERFSAEFPKEGPSILRIQQVVRGDSAAYFCASSPERTRTLSYNEQFFGPGTRLTVL.

This clone is a singleton in its sample. The chain combines TRBV7-7 with TRBJ1-2; D is possibly TRBD1 (5 bases). The V gene lost 5 bases and the J gene lost 0 bases, with 22 bases spanning the gap. The CDR3 extends over 18 amino acids. Per the germline V gene, CDR1 is SSHAT and CDR2 is FNYEAQ (reference sequence). The CDR3 nucleotides are TGTGCCAGCAGCCCGAACGTTGGGCAGGGCGAGCCTAACTATGGCTACACCTTC. Amino acids: CASSPNVGQGEPNYGYTF.

The chain combines TRBV7-2 with TRBJ2-3, with D possibly TRBD1 on 5 matching bases. The V end was cut by 8 bases, the J end by 2 bases, with 14 bases between. The CDR3 extends over 14 amino acids. The V gene's germline CDR1 is SGHTA and CDR2 FQGNSA. CDR3 in amino acids: CASGAQGNTDTQYF. The CDR3, as DNA: TGTGCCAGCGGAGCCCAGGGAAACACAGATACGCAGTATTTT.